The clone carrying this T cell receptor (beta chain) was found a few times. The data were taken from a study of response to subunit inactivated influenza vaccine. There are 15 residues in the CDR3. Trimming took 3 bases from V and 5 from J; bases not matched to a gene: 6. Germline-derived CDR1 and CDR2 are MNHNS and SASEGT. One entry per CDR3 protein results from TCRdb running MiXCR on the RT-PCR reads. The sample shows approximately 250,000 distinct CDR3 sequences, 12% of them seen only once. The origin of this receptor is a middle-aged man who received an inactivated influenza vaccine. The gene calls are TRBV6-1 and TRBJ1-4, with 7 bases fitting TRBD1. Sequences were derived from non-naive T cells sorted from PBMCs, sampled roughly 2 weeks before vaccination. CDR3: CASSERTGANEKLFF. DNA of the CDR3: TGTGCCAGCAGTGAGCGGACAGGCGCCAATGAAAAACTGTTTTTT.